A selection of T cell receptor beta chains follows, all from one sample in a study of T cell responses to AZD1222 COVID-19 vaccine. TCRdb's copy holds only in-frame clones and misses some; the assay was immunoSEQ multiplex PCR. The repertoire holds 120,000 or so clones, with roughly nine tenths as singletons. The input for sequencing was peripheral blood, taken on day 0 of AZD1222 vaccination. The receptor source for this set is an adult in good health. The CDR3 runs from the conserved cysteine through the conserved F or W. The D gene is left open where the match is weak. Clone size is given for some rows only: seen once, a few or many times, or a class if the clone is expanded.

D gene: NA
clone size: NA
V gene: TRBV6-5
J gene: TRBJ1-3
CDR3 DNA: TGTGCCAGCAGGAGAGGGACGGACTCTGGAAACACCATATATTTT
CDR3 protein: CASRRGTDSGNTIYF

D gene: NA
clone size: NA
V gene: TRBV30
J gene: TRBJ1-2
CDR3 DNA: TGTGCCTGGAGTGTTGGCCCGTGGGGCTACACCTTC
CDR3 protein: CAWSVGPWGYTF

D gene: NA
clone size: NA
V gene: TRBV7-7
J gene: TRBJ2-3
CDR3 DNA: TGTGCTAGCAGCCGCTATCCGGGCAGCACAGATACGCAGTATTTT
CDR3 protein: CASSRYPGSTDTQYF

D gene: NA
clone size: NA
V gene: TRBV5-5
J gene: TRBJ2-1
CDR3 DNA: TGTGCCAGCAGCTTGTTCGAGGTGGGGGAGCAGTTCTTC
CDR3 protein: CASSLFEVGEQFF

D gene: NA
clone size: NA
V gene: TRBV6-5
J gene: TRBJ1-6
CDR3 DNA: TGTGCCAGCAGTATTGGGGGGTCCTATAATTCACCCCTCCACTTT
CDR3 protein: CASSIGGSYNSPLHF

D gene: TRBD1
clone size: NA
V gene: TRBV7-7
J gene: TRBJ2-5
CDR3 DNA: TGTGCTAGCAGTATAGGGTCAGGGGGCCGCGAGACCCAGTACTTC
CDR3 protein: CASSIGSGGRETQYF

D gene: NA
clone size: NA
V gene: TRBV24-1
J gene: TRBJ1-2
CDR3 DNA: TGTGCCACCAGTGATTTCCCCGGTCCCCATGGCTACACCTTC
CDR3 protein: CATSDFPGPHGYTF

D gene: TRBD2
clone size: NA
V gene: TRBV4-1
J gene: TRBJ2-1
CDR3 DNA: TGCGCCAGGAAGCGGGAGGGCCTTTACAATGAGCAGTTCTTC
CDR3 protein: CARKREGLYNEQFF

D gene: NA
clone size: once
V gene: TRBV19
J gene: TRBJ1-2
CDR3 DNA: TGTGCCAGTAACTCCCCTGTGGAGGGTAGGGGAGGCTACACCTTC
CDR3 protein: CASNSPVEGRGGYTF

D gene: TRBD2
clone size: NA
V gene: TRBV24-1
J gene: TRBJ2-1
CDR3 DNA: TGTGCCACCAGTGATGTCCCGGGACTAGCGTACAATGAGCAGTTCTTC
CDR3 protein: CATSDVPGLAYNEQFF

D gene: NA
clone size: NA
V gene: TRBV11-2
J gene: TRBJ2-1
CDR3 DNA: TGTGCCAGCAGCTTAGTCACTTCCTACAATGAGCAGTTCTTC
CDR3 protein: CASSLVTSYNEQFF

D gene: NA
clone size: NA
V gene: TRBV3-1/TRBV3-2
J gene: TRBJ1-2
CDR3 DNA: TGTGCCAGCAGCCCGGGGCCTCCCCAGGGCTATGGCTACACCTTC
CDR3 protein: CASSPGPPQGYGYTF

D gene: NA
clone size: NA
V gene: TRBV30
J gene: TRBJ1-2
CDR3 DNA: TGTGCCTGGAGTGTAGTGCGTACAGCTGGTGGCTACACCTTC
CDR3 protein: CAWSVVRTAGGYTF

D gene: NA
clone size: NA
V gene: TRBV7-9
J gene: TRBJ1-1
CDR3 DNA: TGTGCCAGCAGCTTAGGCAAGGGAAACACTGAAGCTTTCTTT
CDR3 protein: CASSLGKGNTEAFF

D gene: TRBD2
clone size: once
V gene: TRBV19
J gene: TRBJ2-5
CDR3 DNA: TGTGCCAGTAGTATCGGGTTGACTAGCGGGACCCAAGAGACCCAGTACTTC
CDR3 protein: CASSIGLTSGTQETQYF

D gene: NA
clone size: NA
V gene: TRBV19
J gene: TRBJ1-6
CDR3 DNA: TGTGCCAGTAGTAAGGTTCGGGGATCCTCAACTAATTCACCCCTCCACTTT
CDR3 protein: CASSKVRGSSTNSPLHF

D gene: TRBD1
clone size: NA
V gene: TRBV7-2
J gene: TRBJ2-5
CDR3 DNA: TGTGCCAGCAGCACGGGACAGGGAACGGAGACCCAGTACTTC
CDR3 protein: CASSTGQGTETQYF

D gene: NA
clone size: once
V gene: TRBV11-2
J gene: TRBJ2-5
CDR3 DNA: TGTGCCAGCAGCTTAGATCGGACTCCTTTCGGAGAGACCCAGTACTTC
CDR3 protein: CASSLDRTPFGETQYF

D gene: NA
clone size: NA
V gene: TRBV27
J gene: TRBJ2-2
CDR3 DNA: TGTGCCAGCTTTGCCCTTTATGGTTCGAACACCGGGGAGCTGTTTTTT
CDR3 protein: CASFALYGSNTGELFF

D gene: NA
clone size: NA
V gene: TRBV14
J gene: TRBJ1-1
CDR3 DNA: TGTGCCAGCACTCTGGTGACAGGAAGTTATGGCACTGAAGCTTTCTTT
CDR3 protein: CASTLVTGSYGTEAFF

D gene: NA
clone size: NA
V gene: TRBV19
J gene: TRBJ2-5
CDR3 DNA: TGTGCCAGTAGTATTAAAGAGACCCAGTACTTC
CDR3 protein: CASSIKETQYF

D gene: NA
clone size: NA
V gene: TRBV5-8
J gene: TRBJ1-2
CDR3 DNA: TGTGCCAGCAGCCCACGGCGGCGTGACTATGGCTACACCTTC
CDR3 protein: CASSPRRRDYGYTF

D gene: NA
clone size: NA
V gene: TRBV6-1
J gene: TRBJ2-4
CDR3 DNA: TGTGCCAGCAGTGAAGATCCTCTGGGGAACATTCAGTACTTC
CDR3 protein: CASSEDPLGNIQYF

D gene: NA
clone size: NA
V gene: TRBV3-1/TRBV3-2
J gene: TRBJ1-6
CDR3 DNA: TGTGCCAGCAGCCAAGTAAGGGTTTCACCCCTCCACTTT
CDR3 protein: CASSQVRVSPLHF

D gene: NA
clone size: NA
V gene: TRBV9
J gene: TRBJ1-2
CDR3 DNA: TGTGCCAGCAGCGTAGACGGGTATGGCTACACCTTC
CDR3 protein: CASSVDGYGYTF

D gene: NA
clone size: NA
V gene: TRBV6-5
J gene: TRBJ2-3
CDR3 DNA: TGTGCCAGCAGTTACTCGGGGGACTCCACAGATACGCAGTATTTT
CDR3 protein: CASSYSGDSTDTQYF

D gene: NA
clone size: NA
V gene: TRBV24-1
J gene: TRBJ2-3
CDR3 DNA: TGTGCCACCAGTGACCCACGGGGGCTAGATACGCAGTATTTT
CDR3 protein: CATSDPRGLDTQYF

D gene: TRBD1
clone size: NA
V gene: TRBV4-1
J gene: TRBJ2-5
CDR3 DNA: TGCGCCAGCAGCCAAGATAAGGCCGGGACAGGGGGCCGGGAGACCCAGTACTTC
CDR3 protein: CASSQDKAGTGGRETQYF

D gene: NA
clone size: NA
V gene: TRBV18
J gene: TRBJ1-1
CDR3 DNA: TGTGCCAGCTCACCAGGGAACACTGAAGCTTTCTTT
CDR3 protein: CASSPGNTEAFF

D gene: NA
clone size: NA
V gene: TRBV24-1
J gene: TRBJ1-6
CDR3 DNA: TGTGCCACCAGTGAAGGGAGGAATTCACCCCTCCACTTT
CDR3 protein: CATSEGRNSPLHF

D gene: NA
clone size: NA
V gene: TRBV3-1/TRBV3-2
J gene: TRBJ1-5
CDR3 DNA: TGTGCCAGCAGCCACGGGATAGGGGTCGGCAATCAGCCCCAGCATTTT
CDR3 protein: CASSHGIGVGNQPQHF

D gene: NA
clone size: NA
V gene: TRBV18
J gene: TRBJ2-7
CDR3 DNA: TGTGCCAGCTCACCACCAGGGAGGAGCTCCTACGAGCAGTACTTC
CDR3 protein: CASSPPGRSSYEQYF

D gene: NA
clone size: NA
V gene: TRBV10-3
J gene: TRBJ2-1
CDR3 DNA: TGTGCCATCAGTCGGGACTTTAATGAGCAGTTCTTC
CDR3 protein: CAISRDFNEQFF

D gene: NA
clone size: once
V gene: TRBV9
J gene: TRBJ2-1
CDR3 DNA: TGTGCCAGCAGCGCCGCCGGGACGCCGTACAATGAGCAGTTCTTC
CDR3 protein: CASSAAGTPYNEQFF

D gene: TRBD1
clone size: NA
V gene: TRBV2
J gene: TRBJ1-4
CDR3 DNA: TGTGCCAGCGGACAGGGAGTAACTAATGAAAAACTGTTTTTT
CDR3 protein: CASGQGVTNEKLFF

D gene: NA
clone size: NA
V gene: TRBV4-1
J gene: TRBJ1-3
CDR3 DNA: TGCGCCAGCAGCCAGGCTGGAAACACCATATATTTT
CDR3 protein: CASSQAGNTIYF

D gene: NA
clone size: NA
V gene: TRBV19
J gene: TRBJ1-2
CDR3 DNA: TGTGCCAGTAGTATCGGAGGGGGGTCGCTAGATAACTATGGCTACACCTTC
CDR3 protein: CASSIGGGSLDNYGYTF

D gene: NA
clone size: NA
V gene: TRBV7-9
J gene: TRBJ1-2
CDR3 DNA: TGTGCCAGCAGCGACCCGGGCAGGGACCTCTATGGCTACACCTTC
CDR3 protein: CASSDPGRDLYGYTF

D gene: NA
clone size: NA
V gene: TRBV20-1
J gene: TRBJ2-7
CDR3 DNA: TGCAGTGCTAGAGAAGGGTTCGAGCAGTACTTC
CDR3 protein: CSAREGFEQYF

D gene: TRBD2
clone size: NA
V gene: TRBV7-2
J gene: TRBJ2-5
CDR3 DNA: TGTGCCAGCAGCTTAGCGTTAGCTAGCGGGAGGGCTGGGACCCAGTACTTC
CDR3 protein: CASSLALASGRAGTQYF

D gene: TRBD2
clone size: NA
V gene: TRBV19
J gene: TRBJ2-1
CDR3 DNA: TGTGCCAGTAGTACCGGACTAGCGGGAGTCTCTGTTGAGCAGTTCTTC
CDR3 protein: CASSTGLAGVSVEQFF

D gene: NA
clone size: NA
V gene: TRBV19
J gene: TRBJ1-5
CDR3 DNA: TGTGCCAGTAGTATGGGAACAGGGTTAATAGAGCCCCAGCATTTT
CDR3 protein: CASSMGTGLIEPQHF

D gene: NA
clone size: NA
V gene: TRBV9
J gene: TRBJ2-3
CDR3 DNA: TGTGCCAGCTCGTTACCACACACAGATACGCAGTATTTT
CDR3 protein: CASSLPHTDTQYF

D gene: NA
clone size: NA
V gene: TRBV28
J gene: TRBJ1-5
CDR3 DNA: TGTGCCAGCAGTCGGGGGGGAAGCAATCAGCCCCAGCATTTT
CDR3 protein: CASSRGGSNQPQHF

D gene: NA
clone size: NA
V gene: TRBV6-5
J gene: TRBJ1-1
CDR3 DNA: TGTGCCAGCAGTTTCGGGGGGGGGAACACTGAAGCTTTCTTT
CDR3 protein: CASSFGGGNTEAFF